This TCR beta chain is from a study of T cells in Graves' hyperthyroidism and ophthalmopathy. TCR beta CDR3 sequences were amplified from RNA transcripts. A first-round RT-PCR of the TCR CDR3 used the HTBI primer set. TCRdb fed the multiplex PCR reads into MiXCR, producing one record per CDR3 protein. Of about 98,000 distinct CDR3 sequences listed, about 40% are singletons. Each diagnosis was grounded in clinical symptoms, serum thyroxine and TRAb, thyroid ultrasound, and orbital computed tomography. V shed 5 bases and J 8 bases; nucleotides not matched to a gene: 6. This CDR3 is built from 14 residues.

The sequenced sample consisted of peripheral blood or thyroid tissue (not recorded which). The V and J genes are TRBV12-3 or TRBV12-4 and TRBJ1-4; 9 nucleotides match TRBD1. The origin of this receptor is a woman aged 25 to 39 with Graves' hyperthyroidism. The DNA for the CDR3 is TGTGCCAGCAGTCCCGGGACAGGGAAGGAAAAACTGTTTTTT. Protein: CASSPGTGKEKLFF.